The 18 T cell receptor beta chains reported below all come from one sample, sequenced in a study of T cell responses to AZD1222 COVID-19 vaccine. The assay was immunoSEQ multiplex PCR, and TCRdb's table has in-frame clones only and misses some. Altogether just under 90,000 clones are present, 70% to 90% being singletons, with the ten largest covering about 6%. The sequences come from peripheral blood, collected on day 0 of AZD1222 vaccination. Source of these receptors: an adult in good health.

V gene TRBV7-2 combines with J gene TRBJ2-7; 8 bases line up with TRBD1. V trimming: 5 bases; J trimming: 3 bases; junction bases outside the gene matches: 3. Germline CDR1 is SGHTA and CDR2 is FQGNSA. There are 13 residues in the CDR3. The CDR3 sequence: CASSVDRGYEQYF. CDR3 coding DNA: TGTGCCAGCAGCGTTGACAGGGGCTACGAGCAGTACTTC.

The V and J genes are TRBV28 and TRBJ1-2; D is unclear. V was trimmed by 3 bases and J by 4 bases, leaving 15 bases between them. CDR1 is MDHEN and CDR2 is SYDVKM in the germline V gene. The CDR3 is made up of 15 amino acids. Written as DNA, the CDR3 is TGTGCCAGCAGTTTGAGAGGGATGGGGTTCTATGGCTACACCTTC. It is translated as CASSLRGMGFYGYTF.

V gene TRBV27 combines with J gene TRBJ2-3; 7 nucleotides align to TRBD2. J was trimmed by 0 bases and V by 2 bases; bases with no gene match: 8. CDR1 and CDR2 (germline): MNHEY, SMNVEV (reference sequence). This CDR3 contains 17 residues. Here the CDR3 DNA reads TGTGCCAGCAGTTTAGGGGCCAGCGGGGTTAGCACAGATACGCAGTATTTT. Its protein product is CASSLGASGVSTDTQYF.

The rearrangement joins TRBV11-2 to TRBJ2-2; TRBD2 might be the D (5 bases). Germline V gene sequence: CDR1 SGHAT, CDR2 FQNNGV. Trimming took 7 bases from V and 6 from J, leaving 9 bases between them. This CDR3 is 12 amino acids long. The chain's CDR3 is CASKGGAGELFF. The CDR3, as DNA: TGTGCCAGCAAAGGAGGAGCCGGGGAGCTGTTTTTT. Full variable domain (outside the CDR3, taken from reference TRBV11-2 and TRBJ2-2): EAGVAQSPRYKIIEKRQSVAFWCNPISGHATLYWYQQILGQGPKLLIQFQNNGVVDDSQLPKDRFSAERLKGVDSTLKIQPAKLEDSAVYLCASKGGAGELFFGEGSRLTVL.

This chain links TRBV5-1 with TRBJ1-1; D might be TRBD1 (6 bases). Germline V lookup: CDR1 SGHRS, CDR2 YFSETQ. The ends were cut back, 5 bases at V and 0 bases at J, with 11 bases in the middle. The CDR3 runs to 14 residues. The CDR3 coding sequence is TGCGCCAGCAGTTCGGACAGCATGAACACTGAAGCTTTCTTT. Translating it yields CASSSDSMNTEAFF.

The chain joins TRBV7-9 to TRBJ1-3; D uncertain. This CDR3 is 15 amino acids long. Germline CDR1 is SEHNR and CDR2 is FQNEAQ (reference sequence). The germline V and J ends were trimmed by 5 bases and 0 bases, with 11 bases remaining between them. Written as DNA, the CDR3 is TGTGCCAGCAGCGCCAAAGGGAACTCTGGAAACACCATATATTTT. It is translated as CASSAKGNSGNTIYF.

V gene TRBV13 combines with J gene TRBJ2-7; either TRBD1 or TRBD2 may supply D (6 bases each). V was cut by 1 base and J by 7 bases, with 14 bases left in between. CDR3 length: 14 amino acids. The germline V gene encodes CDR1 PRHDT and CDR2 FYEKMQ (reference sequence). DNA of the CDR3: TGTGCCAGCAGCTTAGAGGGGGGAGTGTTGGAGCAGTACTTC. It codes for CASSLEGGVLEQYF.

The chain carries TRBV11-3 and TRBJ1-1, with D unclear. The CDR3 contains 13 residues. Looked up from germline, CDR1 is SGHNT and CDR2 is YENEEA. The V end was cut by 2 bases, the J end by 1 base, with 5 bases between. The CDR3 region is CASSLKGNTEAFF. The CDR3 DNA reads as TGTGCCAGCAGCTTAAAGGGGAACACTGAAGCTTTCTTT.

The gene calls are TRBV7-2 and TRBJ2-3, with 8 bases lining up with TRBD2. The CDR3 is 16 residues long. CDR1 is SGHTA, CDR2 FQGNSA, per germline. Trimming at V came to 6 bases and at J to 0 bases, leaving 8 bases not matched to a gene. CDR3 loop: CASRPPAGASTDTQYF. The CDR3 nucleotides are TGTGCCAGCAGACCCCCAGCGGGAGCCAGCACAGATACGCAGTATTTT.

This clone was found once. The chain combines TRBV6-2 or TRBV6-3 with TRBJ1-2, with D tentatively TRBD1 (5 bases). From germline, CDR1 is MNHEY and CDR2 SVGEGT. The CDR3 is made up of 17 amino acids. V was shortened by 0 bases and J by 4 bases, with 18 bases between the two germline ends. The CDR3 protein is CASSYSGGDRRFYGYTF. DNA for the CDR3: TGTGCCAGCAGTTACTCAGGAGGGGACCGTCGTTTCTATGGCTACACCTTC.

The chain couples TRBV11-2 to TRBJ2-2; 9 bases match TRBD2. The CDR3 sequence is 15 residues long. V was pared by 3 bases and J by 5 bases, with 4 bases of the junction left unmatched. The germline V gene encodes CDR1 SGHAT and CDR2 FQNNGV. The CDR3 coding sequence is TGTGCCAGCAGCTTTAGTACTAGCGGGACCGGGGAGCTGTTTTTT. Residues: CASSFSTSGTGELFF.

The sample holds a few counts of this clone. The V and J genes are TRBV5-1 and TRBJ2-3; D unresolved. CDR1 is SGHRS and CDR2 is YFSETQ in the germline V gene. V was trimmed by 3 bases and J by 4 bases, leaving 12 bases between them. This CDR3 is built from 14 residues. The CDR3 loop is CASSSATASDTQYF. The CDR3 DNA sequence: TGCGCCAGCAGCTCCGCCACAGCTTCAGATACGCAGTATTTT.

The chain carries TRBV4-2 and TRBJ2-1; D unclear. This CDR3 comprises 14 residues. Trimming took 0 bases from V and 6 from J, leaving 9 bases between them. The germline CDR1 and CDR2 sequences are LGHNA and YNFKEQ. In DNA, the CDR3 is TGTGCCAGCAGCCAAGAACGGCTCTCCAATGAGCAGTTCTTC. Its translation: CASSQERLSNEQFF.

V and J are TRBV9 and TRBJ2-2; TRBD2 aligns across 9 bases. The germline gives CDR1 SGDLS, CDR2 YYNGEE. J was trimmed by 6 bases and V by 0 bases; bases with no gene match: 6. The CDR3 spans 16 residues. This CDR3 reads CASSVDPSGTAGELFF. CDR3 DNA sequence: TGTGCCAGCAGCGTAGATCCTAGCGGGACCGCCGGGGAGCTGTTTTTT.

The gene calls are TRBV7-6 and TRBJ1-4, with D possibly matching TRBD1 (5 bases). CDR3 size: 16 residues. Germline V gene sequence: CDR1 SGHVS, CDR2 FNYEAQ. With 5 bases removed from V and 0 bases from J, the gap between germline ends came to 13 bases. CDR3 amino acids: CASSPRIGATNEKLFF. DNA of the CDR3: TGTGCCAGCAGCCCCCGAATAGGGGCAACTAATGAAAAACTGTTTTTT.

The chain carries TRBV27 and TRBJ1-1; 7 bases fit TRBD1. The CDR3 runs 15 residues. From germline, CDR1 is MNHEY and CDR2 SMNVEV (reference sequence). Trimming took 2 bases from V and 3 from J; bases not matched to a gene: 6. Here the CDR3 DNA reads TGTGCCAGCAGTTTAGGGGCACAGGGGTACACTGAAGCTTTCTTT. Translated: CASSLGAQGYTEAFF.

V is TRBV9 and J is TRBJ2-5, with D uncertain. The CDR3 length is 13 residues. CDR1 is SGDLS, CDR2 YYNGEE, per germline. V was cut by 4 bases and J by 2 bases, with 9 bases left in between. The CDR3 spells CASSPIAQETQYF. CDR3 DNA sequence: TGTGCCAGCAGCCCAATAGCACAAGAGACCCAGTACTTC.

The V gene is TRBV24-1, the J gene TRBJ1-1; D may be TRBD1 (6 bases). Per the germline V gene, CDR1 is KGHDR and CDR2 is SFDVKD. This CDR3 contains 19 residues. The germline V and J ends were trimmed by 1 base and 3 bases, with 23 bases remaining between them. In nucleotides, the CDR3 is TGTGCCACCAGTGATTTCCAATCCAACAGGGAGGAAATAGACACTGAAGCTTTCTTT. Its protein is CATSDFQSNREEIDTEAFF.